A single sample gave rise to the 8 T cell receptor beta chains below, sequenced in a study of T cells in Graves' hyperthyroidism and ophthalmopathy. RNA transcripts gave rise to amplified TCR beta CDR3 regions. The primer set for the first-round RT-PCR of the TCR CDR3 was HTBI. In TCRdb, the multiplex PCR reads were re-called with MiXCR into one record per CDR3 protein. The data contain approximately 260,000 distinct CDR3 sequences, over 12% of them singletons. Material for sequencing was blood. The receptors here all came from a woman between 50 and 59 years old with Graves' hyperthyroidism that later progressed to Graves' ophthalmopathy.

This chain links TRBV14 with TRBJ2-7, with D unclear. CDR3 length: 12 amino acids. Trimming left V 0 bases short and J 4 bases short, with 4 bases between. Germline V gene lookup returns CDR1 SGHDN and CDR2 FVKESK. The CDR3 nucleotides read TGTGCCAGCAGCCAAGAGAGTTACGAGCAGTACTTC. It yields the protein CASSQESYEQYF.

CDR3 sequence (DNA): TGCGCCAGCAGCTTGGGAAACAGGGCCCTCGGGGAAAAACTGTTTTTT. Amino acids: CASSLGNRALGEKLFF. The rearrangement links TRBV5-1 to TRBJ1-4; tentatively, D is TRBD1 (6 bases). V was pared by 0 bases and J by 8 bases, with 17 bases between. Germline assignment: CDR1 SGHRS and CDR2 YFSETQ. This CDR3 has 16 amino acids.

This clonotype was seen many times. The CDR3 spells CASSNSGTETQYF. CDR3 coding DNA: TGTGCCAGCAGTAACTCAGGGACCGAGACCCAGTACTTC. The V and J genes are TRBV6-1 and TRBJ2-5; D is perhaps TRBD1 or TRBD2 (5 bases each). V was clipped by 5 bases and J by 5 bases, with 12 bases between them. This CDR3 region has 13 residues. CDR1 and CDR2 (germline): MNHNS, SASEGT.

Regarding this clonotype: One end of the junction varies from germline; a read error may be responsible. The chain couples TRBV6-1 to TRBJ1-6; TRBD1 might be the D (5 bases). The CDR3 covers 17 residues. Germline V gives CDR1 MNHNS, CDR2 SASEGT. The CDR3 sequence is CASGETGRGGYNSPLHF. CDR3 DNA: TGTGCCAGCGGTGAAACAGGCCGCGGGGGCTATAATTCACCCCTCCACTTT.

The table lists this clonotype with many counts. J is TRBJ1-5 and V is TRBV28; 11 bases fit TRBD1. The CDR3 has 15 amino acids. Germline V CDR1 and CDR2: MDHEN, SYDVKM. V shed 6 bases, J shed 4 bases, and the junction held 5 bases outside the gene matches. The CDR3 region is CASRPGTGGNQPQHF. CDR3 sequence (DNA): TGTGCCAGCAGACCCGGGACAGGGGGGAATCAGCCCCAGCATTTT.

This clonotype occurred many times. The CDR3 loop reads CSARGFSGRSYNEQFF. CDR3 sequence (DNA): TGCAGTGCTAGAGGTTTTAGCGGGAGGTCCTACAATGAGCAGTTCTTC. The chain uses TRBV20-1 and TRBJ2-1; TRBD2 agrees at 10 bases. Germline assignment: CDR1 DFQATT and CDR2 SNEGSKA (reference sequence). The trim removed 1 base at V and 1 base at J, leaving 4 bases unmatched. The CDR3 consists of 16 residues.

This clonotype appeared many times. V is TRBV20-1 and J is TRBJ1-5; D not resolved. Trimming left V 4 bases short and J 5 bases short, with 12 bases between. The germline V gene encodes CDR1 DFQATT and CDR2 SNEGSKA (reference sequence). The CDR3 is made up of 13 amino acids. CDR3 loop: CSATVSMDQPQHF. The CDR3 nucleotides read TGCAGTGCTACCGTATCGATGGATCAGCCCCAGCATTTT.

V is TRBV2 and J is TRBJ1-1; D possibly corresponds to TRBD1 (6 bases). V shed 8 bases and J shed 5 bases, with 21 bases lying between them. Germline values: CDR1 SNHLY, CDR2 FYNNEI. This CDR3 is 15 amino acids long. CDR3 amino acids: CASCLASGELTEAFF. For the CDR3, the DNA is TGTGCCAGCTGTTTAGCATCAGGGGAGTTAACTGAAGCTTTCTTT. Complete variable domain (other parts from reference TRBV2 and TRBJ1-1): EPEVTQTPSHQVTQMGQEVILRCVPISNHLYFYWYRQILGQKVEFLVSFYNNEISEKSEIFDDQFSVERPDGSNFTLKIRSTKLEDSAMYFCASCLASGELTEAFFGQGTRLTVV.